This T cell receptor (beta chain) is from a study of cytomegalovirus exposure and HLA in healthy donors. Whole-study results and caveats: A missense variant in DCLRE1C was later tied to TCR beta V- and J-gene trimming.

The CDR3 is 12 residues long. Germline CDR1 SGDLS, CDR2 YYNGEE. This clone was recorded only once. Its antigen is undetermined. One junction end does not reproduce the germline sequence, and a read error may be involved. The PCR was carried out with 60 Vbeta primers and 13 Jbeta primers. Assay: immunoSEQ multiplex PCR; the TCRdb copy retains only in-frame clones and omits some. Counted here are around 120,000 clones, 75% to 85% occurring once; the ten biggest clones make up less than 3.5%. Sequences were obtained from PBMCs. The clonotype originates from a man aged 50-60 years in good health and CMV-seronegative. V usage is TRBV9 and J usage is TRBJ2-5; 11 bases are a match to TRBD2. The DNA of the CDR3 is TGTGCCAGCAGCGTAGGGACTAGCGGGCCCAACTTC. Encoded protein: CASSVGTSGPNF. The full variable domain, rest sourced from reference TRBV9 and TRBJ2-5, is DSGVTQTPKHLITATGQRVTLRCSPRSGDLSVYWYQQSLDQGLQFLIQYYNGEERAKGNILERFSAQQFPDLHSELNLSSLELGDSALYFCASSVGTSGPNFGPGTRLLVL.